This T cell receptor (beta chain) was retrieved from a study of cytomegalovirus exposure and HLA in healthy donors. Turning to the study itself: Early release data held 85 million or so unique TCRs from HLA-typed donors. Regarding the study as a whole: A few chains linked to CMV were shown in vitro to be specific for CMV antigens.

This CDR3 contains 15 residues. Deletions cut 5 bases from V and 4 bases from J, with 17 bases between. Germline V lookup: CDR1 MDHEN, CDR2 SYDVKM. The primer mix had 60 Vbeta and 13 Jbeta primers. Clones were sequenced by immunoSEQ multiplex PCR, and TCRdb holds only the in-frame ones, with some missing. Its table records 95,000 to 150,000 clones. As for this clone: Its target is unknown.

Healthy donors of bone marrow made up the group. This clonotype was obtained from a man in his thirties or forties in good health and CMV-seronegative. This chain joins TRBV28 and TRBJ1-1; possible D gene TRBD1, 5 bases. Sequencing was carried out using PBMCs. DNA of the CDR3: TGTGCCAGCAGTGTCCTTTTGGGGGGGGGCACTGAAGCTTTCTTT. Translating it yields CASSVLLGGGTEAFF.